The 4 T cell receptor beta chains below were found in one sample sequenced in a study of control samples from healthy donors and cancer patients. Measured with immunoSEQ multiplex PCR; TCRdb has only the in-frame clones, and not every one. The sample has about 92,000 clones, approximately 78% seen once; the top ten hold roughly 9.8%. Source material: blood. Every receptor here comes from a woman between 55 and 75 years old in good health.

This clone has just one count. This chain connects TRBV18 to TRBJ2-7; 8 bases are a match to TRBD2. The CDR3 is 16 amino acids. V lost 3 bases to trimming and J lost 5 bases; unmatched junction nucleotides: 12. Germline V gene data show CDR1 as KGHSH and CDR2 as LQKENI. DNA for the CDR3: TGTGCCAGCTCACCGGATGAGCGCGGGAGGCCCAACGAGCAGTACTTC. Encoded protein: CASSPDERGRPNEQYF. Full variable domain (remainder filled in from reference TRBV18 and TRBJ2-7): NAGVMQNPRHLVRRRGQEARLRCSPMKGHSHVYWYRQLPEEGLKFMVYLQKENIIDESGMPKERFSAEFPKEGPSILRIQQVVRGDSAAYFCASSPDERGRPNEQYFGPGTRLTVT.

The DNA of the CDR3 is TGTGCCAGCAGCTTAGCGGGGGGGCGGGAGGAGACCCAGTACTTC. Encoded protein: CASSLAGGREETQYF. The J gene is TRBJ2-5, the V gene TRBV7-2, with TRBD2 as a possible D gene (7 bases). Germline V gene lookup returns CDR1 SGHTA and CDR2 FQGNSA. The CDR3 loop spans 15 amino acids. The V end was cut by 0 bases, the J end by 5 bases, with 13 bases between.

The CDR3 is CASRRHLNNSPLHF. CDR3 nucleotide sequence: TGTGCCAGCAGGAGACACCTAAATAATTCACCCCTCCACTTT. The V call is TRBV2, the J call TRBJ1-6, with no clear D. The CDR3 has 14 amino acids. In germline, CDR1 is SNHLY, CDR2 FYNNEI. Trimming took off 6 bases at V and 5 bases at J, with 11 bases between the two ends.

The J gene is TRBJ2-7, the V gene TRBV15; D not certain. Germline-derived CDR1 and CDR2 are LNHNV and YYDKDF (reference sequence). The CDR3 is 13 amino acids. The ends were cut back, 5 bases at V and 1 base at J, with 9 bases in the middle. For the CDR3, the DNA is TGTGCCACCAGCGCCGACGGGTCCTACGAGCAGTACTTC. It specifies CATSADGSYEQYF.